This record concerns one T cell receptor beta chain sequence. The antigen this receptor binds is unknown. There are no base qualities to consult, and no much larger clone falls within one base. The data originate from a study of OX40 agonist ivuxolimab in advanced cancers. A note on the overall study: Ivuxolimab was a fully human IgG2 agonistic monoclonal antibody targeting the costimulatory receptor OX40 (CD134). Intravenous ivuxolimab was administered to patients every 2 weeks at six dose levels: 0.01, 0.1, 0.3, 1.5, 3 and 10 mg/kg. Of the approximately 54 dose-escalation patients, hepatocellular carcinoma was present in roughly 19, melanoma in some 15, renal cell carcinoma in 9 and head and neck cancer in 9. In the dose-escalation cohort, 82.7% of patients were male, and the mean age was around 60 years, with a range of 23 to 79. Patients were allowed to have had prior anti-PD-1, anti-PD-L1 or anti-CTLA-4 therapy, and 40% to 45% of the dose-escalation patients had been treated with checkpoint inhibitors. Partial responses occurred in three dose-escalation patients: two with cutaneous melanoma and one with hepatocellular carcinoma. The point of sequencing TCRbeta in the periphery was to test whether ivuxolimab changed TCR sequence diversity and drove clonal T-cell expansion. The paper covers the monotherapy dose-escalation part of the phase I ivuxolimab trial, which included N ≈ 54 patients. The study at large found these results: The antigen specificity of the peripheral T cells that underwent clonal expansion was not determined. After ivuxolimab, more expanded clones were found on average in CD8+ T cells than in CD4+ T cells. At doses of 0.1 to 3.0 mg/kg, clonal expansion of both CD4+ and CD8+ T cells in blood was seen between baseline and week 6. In the 0.1-3.0 mg/kg groups, partial responders were among the patients with the lowest normalized peripheral clonal expansion, particularly in CD8+ T cells. Low levels of normalized T-cell clonal expansion were also seen in some patients who did not respond.

Genomic DNA was extracted from sorted cells for sequencing of the TCRbeta CDR3 region. The immunoSEQ Assay was used to sequence the TCRbeta CDR3 regions. TCRdb mirrors the immuneACCESS table, restricted to in-frame sequences. Some clones are absent from its copies; in checked studies, under half trace to an unresolved V gene, and the reason for the others is unknown. The sample contains about 40,000 clones, approximately 90% of them found a single time. The top ten clonotypes cover roughly 25% of the sample. The trial excluded patients who had a history of autoimmune disease or who were on systemic immunosuppression. In every dose cohort, peripheral blood was drawn for TCR sequencing at baseline, cycle 4 day 1, and cycle 7 day 1. Samples were obtained from an open-label, multicenter, first-in-human phase I dose-escalation trial of ivuxolimab. Adults with locally advanced or metastatic melanoma, renal cell, hepatocellular, or head and neck squamous cell carcinoma were enrolled in the trial. Before TCR sequencing, CD4+ T cells and CD8+ T cells were sorted from peripheral blood as separate populations.

According to the germline V gene (reference sequence), CDR1 reads LNHNV and CDR2 reads YYDKDF. Relative to germline, V is 2 bases shorter and J is 0 bases shorter, with 14 bases between their ends. From the cysteine through the phenylalanine, the CDR3 covers 16 amino acids. Just CDR3 DNA is preserved here, 48 bases in frame from base 1. The sequences come from CD4+ or CD8+ T cells sorted from blood, collected in a trial of the OX40 agonist ivuxolimab. The sequence derives from an adult with an advanced solid tumor such as melanoma, head and neck, liver or kidney cancer. The chain employs TRBV15 and TRBJ2-7, with an unclear D gene assignment. The DNA is as follows: TGTGCCACCAGCAGACCAACCGGCAGGAGCTCCTACGAGCAGTACTTC. It codes for CATSRPTGRSSYEQYF.